Below, one T cell receptor beta chain is given with its context. Germline-derived CDR1 and CDR2 are SEHNR and FQNEAQ (reference sequence). This CDR3 contains 12 residues. V was pared by 5 bases and J by 11 bases, with 8 bases of the junction left unmatched. These data come from a study of blood T cell repertoires in COVID-19. Study-wide context: The analysed material was cDNA or gDNA that came from T cells, B-cell-depleted T cells, or PBMCs.

In the study's own analysis: Estimated nucleated cell counts came from reference gene primer amplification. The assay was immunoSEQ multiplex PCR, and TCRdb's table has in-frame clones only and misses some. The V and J calls and clone size come from that table; D and trimming were worked out from the DNA. The table lists some 99,000 clones, 70% to 85% of them singletons. Material for sequencing was peripheral blood. The chain uses TRBV7-9 and TRBJ2-7; 8 positions agree with TRBD1. The clonotype comes from an elderly woman with active or convalescent COVID-19. The chain's CDR3 is CASSLDRGQEYF. CDR3 DNA sequence: TGTGCCAGCAGCCTAGACAGGGGTCAGGAGTACTTC.